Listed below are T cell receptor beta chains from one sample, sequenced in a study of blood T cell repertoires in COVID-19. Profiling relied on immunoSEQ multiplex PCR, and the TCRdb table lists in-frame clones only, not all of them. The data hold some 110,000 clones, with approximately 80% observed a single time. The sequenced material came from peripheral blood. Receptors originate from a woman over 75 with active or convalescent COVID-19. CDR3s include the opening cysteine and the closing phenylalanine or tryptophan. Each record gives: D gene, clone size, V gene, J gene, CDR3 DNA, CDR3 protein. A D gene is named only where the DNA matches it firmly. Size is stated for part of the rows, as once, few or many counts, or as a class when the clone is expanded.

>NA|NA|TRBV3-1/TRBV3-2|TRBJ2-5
TGTGCCAGCAGCCCTCCCCGGGCAGGGGCGAATAAAGAGACCCAGTACTTC
CASSPPRAGANKETQYF
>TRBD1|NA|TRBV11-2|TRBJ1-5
TGTGCCAGCAGCCCACGACGCGGAGGGGGCCTCAATCAGCCCCAGCATTTT
CASSPRRGGGLNQPQHF
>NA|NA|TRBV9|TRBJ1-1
TGTGCCAGCAGCCGCGCCGCTACGGGGGACACTGAAGCTTTCTTT
CASSRAATGDTEAFF
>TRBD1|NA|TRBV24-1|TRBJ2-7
TGTGCCACCAGTAGGGACAGCCTAGACGAGCAGTACTTC
CATSRDSLDEQYF
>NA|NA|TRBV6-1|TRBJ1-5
TGTGCCAGCAGTGTGAGTCGTGGGGGACTTAATCAGCCCCAGCATTTT
CASSVSRGGLNQPQHF
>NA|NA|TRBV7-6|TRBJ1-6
TGTGCCAGCAGCTTCGACCCCATCCGGCAGGGAGGGTCACCCCTCCACTTT
CASSFDPIRQGGSPLHF
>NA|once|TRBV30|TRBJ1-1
TGTGCCTGGATGTCGTACAGGGACGGCACTGAAGCTTTCTTT
CAWMSYRDGTEAFF
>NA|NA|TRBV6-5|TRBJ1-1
TGTGCCAGCAGGCCGGGAAAGAACACTGAAGCTTTCTTT
CASRPGKNTEAFF
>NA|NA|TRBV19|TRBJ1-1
TGTGCCAGTAGTATTGGGGGGAGACTGAACACTGAAGCTTTCTTT
CASSIGGRLNTEAFF
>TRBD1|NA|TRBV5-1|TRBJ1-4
TGCGCCAGCAGCGGGACAGGGGTAGCTAATGAAAAACTGTTTTTT
CASSGTGVANEKLFF
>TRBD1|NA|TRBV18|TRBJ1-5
TGTGCCAGCTCGTCTCAGACAGGGGGCAACGGTCAGCCCCAGCATTTT
CASSSQTGGNGQPQHF
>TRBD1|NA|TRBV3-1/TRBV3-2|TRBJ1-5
TGTGCCAGCAGCCAAGATCGTCAGGGGGCCCAGCATTTT
CASSQDRQGAQHF
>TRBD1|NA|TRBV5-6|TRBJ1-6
TGTGCCAGCAGCCTTGACAGGGGGAGTTATTCACCCCTCCACTTT
CASSLDRGSYSPLHF
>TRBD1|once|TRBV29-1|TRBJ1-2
TGCAGCGTTGAAGATCGACAGGGGGGTTTGCATGGCTACACCTTC
CSVEDRQGGLHGYTF
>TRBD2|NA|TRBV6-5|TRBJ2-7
TGTGCCAGCCGCCGCGGGGGAACTTCTTATGGGGAGCAGTACTTC
CASRRGGTSYGEQYF
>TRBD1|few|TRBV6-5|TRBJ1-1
TGTGCCAGCAGTTACGACAGGGACCAGAACACTGAAGCTTTCTTT
CASSYDRDQNTEAFF
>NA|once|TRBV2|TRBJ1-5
TGTGCCAGCAGTGAGGGGCAGCAGATCAATCAGCCCCAGCATTTT
CASSEGQQINQPQHF
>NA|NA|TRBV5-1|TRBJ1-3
TGCGCCAGCAGTACAGGAGATGCCTCTGGAAACACCATATATTTT
CASSTGDASGNTIYF
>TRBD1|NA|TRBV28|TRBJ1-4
TGTGCCAGCAGTTTTCCACAGGGGAACGAAAAACTGTTTTTT
CASSFPQGNEKLFF
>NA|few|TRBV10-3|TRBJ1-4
TGTGCCATCAGTGAGGAACCGGTAGCAATGGGAAAACTGTTTTTT
CAISEEPVAMGKLFF
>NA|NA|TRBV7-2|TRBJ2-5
TGTGCCAGCAGCCAAAGACGGGTAGAGACCCAGTACTTC
CASSQRRVETQYF
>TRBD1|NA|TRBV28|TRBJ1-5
TGTGCCAGCAGTTCAGGGACAGGCGGAAGTTATAGCAATCAGCCCCAGCATTTT
CASSSGTGGSYSNQPQHF
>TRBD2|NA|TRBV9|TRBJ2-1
TGTGCCAGCAGCGTAGGACTAGCGGGGAGCTCCTACAATGAGCAGTTCTTC
CASSVGLAGSSYNEQFF
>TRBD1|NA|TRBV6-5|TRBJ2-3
TGTGCCAGCAGTTACTCCAAAGGACAGGGATGGGGGACGCAGTATTTT
CASSYSKGQGWGTQYF
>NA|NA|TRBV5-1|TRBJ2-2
TGCGCCAGCAGGGAGACCGTGAACACCGGGGAGCTGTTTTTT
CASRETVNTGELFF
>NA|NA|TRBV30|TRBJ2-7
TGTGCCTGGAGCGGAGACGTAAGCTCCTACGAGCAGTACTTC
CAWSGDVSSYEQYF
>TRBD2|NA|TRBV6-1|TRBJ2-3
TGTGCCAGCAGTGAGGGACTAGCTTCGCGCACAGATACGCAGTATTTT
CASSEGLASRTDTQYF
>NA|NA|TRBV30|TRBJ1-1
TGTGCCTGGAGTCCCCTAGGGGTTTCGGAAGCTTTCTTT
CAWSPLGVSEAFF
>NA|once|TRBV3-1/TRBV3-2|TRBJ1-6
TGTGCCAGCAGCCCGTCCGAGGGCGAATCACCCCTCCACTTT
CASSPSEGESPLHF
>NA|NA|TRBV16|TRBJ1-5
TGTGCCAGCAGCCACGGAGGGATAACTAATCAGCCCCAGCATTTT
CASSHGGITNQPQHF
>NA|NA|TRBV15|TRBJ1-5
TGTGCCACCAGCAGAGAAGGGGACTACAATCAGCCCCAGCATTTT
CATSREGDYNQPQHF
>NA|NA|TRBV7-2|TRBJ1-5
TGTGCCAGCAGCTTAGAAGGGGCCCAGCCCCAGCATTTT
CASSLEGAQPQHF
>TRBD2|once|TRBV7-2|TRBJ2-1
TGTGCCAGCAGCAAACGGACTAGCGGGGGGGCCTACAATGAGCAGTTCTTC
CASSKRTSGGAYNEQFF
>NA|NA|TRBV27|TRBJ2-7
TGTGCCAGCAGTTTATTAGACGAGCAGTACTTC
CASSLLDEQYF
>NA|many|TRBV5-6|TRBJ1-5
TGTGCCAGCAGCTTTTGGGGCAGGGCATCGGAGCCCCAGCATTTT
CASSFWGRASEPQHF
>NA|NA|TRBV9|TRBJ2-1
TGTGCCAGCAGCGTGGGTGGGGCCGTAATAACCTACAATGAGCAGTTCTTC
CASSVGGAVITYNEQFF
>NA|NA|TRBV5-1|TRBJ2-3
TGCGCCAGCAGCCCTGGACAGCCCATGGGTTCAGATACGCAGTATTTT
CASSPGQPMGSDTQYF
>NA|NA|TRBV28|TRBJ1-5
TGTGCCAGCAGTCGAGATCAGCCCCAGCATTTT
CASSRDQPQHF
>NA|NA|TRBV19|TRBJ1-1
TGTGCCAGTAGTATAAAGGACATAGCTTTCTTT
CASSIKDIAFF
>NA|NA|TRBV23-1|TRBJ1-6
TGCGCCAGCACATCCAGTGGCAGGCTGAGCTCCTATAATTCACCCCTCCACTTT
CASTSSGRLSSYNSPLHF
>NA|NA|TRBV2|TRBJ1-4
TGTGCCAGCAGTGAGCAGGGACTACCTGGCGAAAAACTGTTTTTT
CASSEQGLPGEKLFF
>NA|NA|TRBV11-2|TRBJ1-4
TGTGCCAGCAGCACCCACCGACAGGCGACTAATGAAAAACTGTTTTTT
CASSTHRQATNEKLFF
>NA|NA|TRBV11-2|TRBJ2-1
TGTGCCAGCAGCTCGGCCAGGATCTCGAATGAGCAGTTCTTC
CASSSARISNEQFF
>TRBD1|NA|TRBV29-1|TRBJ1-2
TGCAGCGTTGAATTAACGGGACAGGCCAACAACTATGGCTACACCTTC
CSVELTGQANNYGYTF
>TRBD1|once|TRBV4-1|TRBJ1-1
TGCGCCAGCAGCCAAAGACAGGGGATAGGTACTGAAGCTTTCTTT
CASSQRQGIGTEAFF
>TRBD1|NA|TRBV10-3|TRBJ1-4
TGTGCCACGGTCGACAGGGTTAGTGAAAAACTGTTTTTT
CATVDRVSEKLFF
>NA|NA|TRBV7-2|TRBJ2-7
TGTGCCAGCAGCTTAGCGCCAGGGGGGGAGCAGTACTTC
CASSLAPGGEQYF
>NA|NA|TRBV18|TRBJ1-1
TGTGCCAGCTCACCCCGCGGAGACACTGAAGCTTTCTTT
CASSPRGDTEAFF
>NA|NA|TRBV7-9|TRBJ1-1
TGTGCCAGCAGCCCAGACCGGCGAGGGGCTTTCTTT
CASSPDRRGAFF
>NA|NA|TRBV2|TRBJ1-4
TGTGCCAGCATGTTCCAGGTCCGAAATGAAAAACTGTTTTTT
CASMFQVRNEKLFF
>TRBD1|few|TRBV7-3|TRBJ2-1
TGTGCCAGCAGCTTAACGGCAGGGGGCTGGGATGAGCAGTTCTTC
CASSLTAGGWDEQFF
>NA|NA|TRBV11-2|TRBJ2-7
TGTGCCAGCAGCTCAACCGGGTCCTACGAGCAGTACTTC
CASSSTGSYEQYF
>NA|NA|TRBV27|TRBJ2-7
TGTGCCAGCAGTTTCGGAGGGAACCCCTCCGAGCAGTACTTC
CASSFGGNPSEQYF
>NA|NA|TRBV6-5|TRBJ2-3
TGTGCCAGCATGGAGTGGAGCACAGATACGCAGTATTTT
CASMEWSTDTQYF